This TCR beta chain was profiled in a study of CD8+CD57+ T cells in acquired aplastic anemia. The table lists this clonotype with many counts. Its antigen remains unidentified. CD8+CD57+ cell expansion had been shown by flow cytometry in patients chosen for sequencing. Overall study results and limits: Patients and controls shared twenty-nine CD8+ CDR3 sequences, highly expressed in patients.

Genomic DNA provided the template from which TCR beta VDJ and CDR3 profiles were obtained. TCRdb reprocessed the reads via MiXCR and lists one record per CDR3 protein. In the table there are 150,000 to 200,000 distinct CDR3 sequences, 40% to 60% of which are singletons. The V gene end was trimmed by 0 bases and the J gene end by 0 bases; junction bases not matched to a gene: 5. CDR1 and CDR2 from the germline V gene are SGHNT and YYREEE (reference sequence). This CDR3 has 18 residues. Sequencing used sorted CD4+, CD8+, or CD8+CD57+ T cells (not recorded which) from PBMCs. This sequence originates from a human donor with aplastic anemia. The chain employs TRBV5-4 and TRBJ2-3, with 12 bases matching TRBD2. As DNA, the CDR3 is TGTGCCAGCAGCTTGGGCCTAGCGGGAGGGGCTAGCACAGATACGCAGTATTTT. The encoded protein is CASSLGLAGGASTDTQYF.